These 5 T cell receptor beta chains originate from one sample sequenced in a study of blood T cell repertoires in COVID-19. Clones were sequenced by immunoSEQ multiplex PCR, and TCRdb holds only the in-frame ones, with some missing. This table has approximately 53,000 clones, approximately 83% appearing once. Sequencing input: peripheral blood. Receptor source: a man between 35 and 55 years old with acute or convalescent COVID-19.

This chain links TRBV30 with TRBJ2-3; 9 bases fit TRBD2. Germline values: CDR1 GTSNPN, CDR2 SVGIG (reference sequence). With V trimmed by 1 base and J by 2 bases, 4 bases remained unmatched. This CDR3 is 15 amino acids long. The CDR3 nucleotides read TGTGCCTGGAGTGGAAGCGGGGGGTTCACAGATACGCAGTATTTT. Translating it yields CAWSGSGGFTDTQYF.

The chain employs TRBV19 and TRBJ1-5; no clear D. Trimming took off 5 bases at V and 0 bases at J, with 11 bases between the two ends. This CDR3 contains 15 residues. Germline values: CDR1 LNHDA, CDR2 SQIVND (reference sequence). The CDR3 region has the DNA TGTGCCAGTAGTCCATCCGGGAATAGCAATCAGCCCCAGCATTTT. Translating gives CASSPSGNSNQPQHF.

In its sample, this clone was seen once. The chain recombines TRBV15 with TRBJ1-4; maybe TRBD1 (5 bases). The CDR3 contains 15 residues. Germline values: CDR1 LNHNV, CDR2 YYDKDF (reference sequence). Trimming took off 0 bases at V and 4 bases at J, with 9 bases between the two ends. The CDR3 DNA sequence: TGTGCCACCAGCAGAGACGGGGGAGTTAATGAAAAACTGTTTTTT. Protein: CATSRDGGVNEKLFF.

This rearrangement joins TRBV5-5 to TRBJ1-6; TRBD1 matches at 9 bases. The CDR3 is made up of 14 amino acids. The V and J ends lost 3 bases and 7 bases, in that order; junction bases with no gene match: 2. From germline, CDR1 is SGHKS and CDR2 YYEKEE (reference sequence). The CDR3 sequence: CASSSDRGNSPLHF. CDR3 in DNA: TGTGCCAGCAGCTCGGACAGGGGAAATTCACCCCTCCACTTT.

V usage is TRBV6-1 and J usage is TRBJ1-2; D unclear. In germline, CDR1 is MNHNS, CDR2 SASEGT. V was pared by 2 bases and J by 3 bases, with 7 bases between. The CDR3 length is 13 residues. The CDR3 nucleotides are TGTGCCAGCAGTGAATGGGCAGACTATGGCTACACCTTC. As protein: CASSEWADYGYTF.